The clone carrying this T cell receptor (beta chain) was counted between two and nine times. Antigen: not known. The data stem from a study of T cells in Graves' hyperthyroidism and ophthalmopathy. The study, taken as a whole, reports: Ophthalmopathy got predicted by the model a median roughly 6.4 months before its onset. Peripheral blood also featured most of the thyroid clonotypes expanded above 0.001.

A lack of ophthalmopathy progression within 18 months defined stable Graves' hyperthyroidism. Orbital computed tomography, thyroid ultrasound, serum thyroxine and TRAb, and clinical symptoms together informed the diagnoses. V lost 2 bases and J 7 bases, leaving 8 bases between the germline ends. From germline, CDR1 is DFQATT and CDR2 SNEGSKA (reference sequence). The CDR3 extends over 11 amino acids. RNA transcripts gave rise to amplified TCR beta CDR3 regions. The HTBI primer set drove a first-round RT-PCR of the TCR CDR3. TCRdb reanalysed the multiplex PCR reads using MiXCR and keeps one entry per CDR3 protein. Of a few hundred thousand distinct CDR3 sequences listed, around 25% are singletons.

The clonotype comes from a man in his fifties with Graves' hyperthyroidism. The chain is built from TRBV20-1 and TRBJ1-2; D is ambiguous. The sequenced sample was blood. CDR3 DNA: TGCAGTGCTAGAAGGGAGGGTGGCTACACCTTC. Translating it yields CSARREGGYTF.